This TCR beta chain was recorded in a study of T-cell reconstitution after alpha-beta-depleted transplantation in children. There are many counts of this clonotype. For TCRbeta, the library was prepared with unique molecular identifiers. Each CDR3 protein gets one entry after TCRdb re-called the PCR reads with MiXCR. This table holds hundreds of thousands of distinct CDR3 sequences, roughly a tenth found once. This CDR3 has 16 residues. The V end lost 6 bases, the J end lost 5 bases, and 20 bases lay between the germline ends. This sequence was found in a human donor who donated a stem cell graft to a child with acute lymphoblastic leukemia. This sequence joins TRBV12-3 or TRBV12-4 and TRBJ2-1; TRBD1 or TRBD2 may be the D gene (5 bases each). The sequences come from PBMCs from the stem cell graft donor, collected from the stem cell graft. CDR3 residues: CASSRLGTPRHNEQFF. The CDR3 DNA is TGTGCCAGCAGCCGCCTCGGGACCCCGCGTCACAATGAGCAGTTCTTC.